Shown below are 32 T cell receptor beta chains from a single sample sequenced in a study of CD8 T cells in ankylosing spondylitis. TCRdb analysed the 5' RACE reads with MiXCR anew, one entry per CDR3 protein. Of roughly 230,000 distinct CDR3 sequences in the sample, under 12% were seen once. The sample consisted of blood, either unsorted or a sorted T cell fraction (not recorded which). These receptor sequences come from a male donor with ankylosing spondylitis or in good health (not recorded which).

This clonotype has a count of ten or more. This chain connects TRBV10-3 to TRBJ1-3; D might be TRBD1 (6 bases). CDR1 is ENHRY, CDR2 SYGVKD, per germline. The CDR3 covers 15 residues. Trimming left V 1 base short and J 2 bases short, with 9 bases between. CDR3 amino acids: CAISELRDTGNTIYF. As DNA, the CDR3 is TGTGCCATCAGTGAGTTAAGGGACACTGGAAACACCATATATTTT.

This clonotype was observed a few times. The chain recombines TRBV7-9 with TRBJ2-1; a weak D match, TRBD2 (6 bases). The CDR3 is made up of 13 amino acids. Germline V lookup: CDR1 SEHNR, CDR2 FQNEAQ (reference sequence). V dropped 7 bases and J dropped 5 bases, with 12 bases sitting between them. The DNA of the CDR3 is TGTGCCAGCACACCTGGAGGGAACAATGAGCAGTTCTTC. It encodes CASTPGGNNEQFF.

This clonotype was observed at least ten times. V usage is TRBV20-1 and J usage is TRBJ2-5; D might be TRBD2 (6 bases). Trimming took 0 bases from V and 4 from J, leaving 15 bases between them. The CDR3 extends over 15 amino acids. Per the germline V gene, CDR1 is DFQATT and CDR2 is SNEGSKA (reference sequence). CDR3 sequence reads: CSARERTTHRETQYF. CDR3 in DNA: TGCAGTGCTAGAGAGCGGACTACCCACAGAGAGACCCAGTACTTC.

This clonotype has at least ten counts. The chain couples TRBV9 to TRBJ1-1, with 7 bases lining up with TRBD1. The germline V gene has CDR1 SGDLS and CDR2 YYNGEE. V trimming: 4 bases; J trimming: 4 bases; junction bases outside the gene matches: 10. The CDR3 sequence is 15 residues long. This CDR3 reads CASSLQTGKGTEAFF. Here the CDR3 DNA reads TGTGCCAGCAGCCTCCAGACAGGGAAAGGCACTGAAGCTTTCTTT. Full variable domain (remainder filled in from reference TRBV9 and TRBJ1-1): DSGVTQTPKHLITATGQRVTLRCSPRSGDLSVYWYQQSLDQGLQFLIQYYNGEERAKGNILERFSAQQFPDLHSELNLSSLELGDSALYFCASSLQTGKGTEAFFGQGTRLTVV.

Concerning this clonotype itself: A much larger clone lies one base from this, so it may be a read error. The J gene is TRBJ2-1, the V gene TRBV25-1, with unresolved D. Trimming removed 2 bases from V and 10 bases from J, with 9 bases in between. This CDR3 comprises 12 residues. Germline assignment: CDR1 MGHDK and CDR2 SYGVNS. Here the CDR3 DNA reads TGTGCCAGCAGTGAACATGTCCCCGAGCAGTTCTTC. Translated, it gives CASSEHVPEQFF.

This clonotype was counted ten times or more. V is TRBV25-1 and J is TRBJ2-2, with 9 bases lining up with TRBD2. The CDR3 runs 17 residues. In germline, CDR1 is MGHDK, CDR2 SYGVNS. Trimming cost V 4 bases and J 0 bases; bases outside gene matches: 6. The CDR3 loop reads CASSALAGATNTGELFF. CDR3 nucleotides: TGTGCCAGCAGTGCACTAGCGGGCGCCACGAACACCGGGGAGCTGTTTTTT.

This clonotype was seen many times. The genes are TRBV6-4 and TRBJ1-6; D gene uncertain. Trimming cost V 0 bases and J 10 bases, with 13 bases left between them. Germline CDR1 is MRHNA and CDR2 is SNTAGT. The CDR3 covers 15 residues. The CDR3 coding sequence is TGTGCCAGCAGTGACTCGAAAAACGGCCCCTCACCCCTCCACTTT. It yields the protein CASSDSKNGPSPLHF.

The sample holds many counts of this clonotype. This rearrangement joins TRBV11-2 to TRBJ2-1, with 9 bases fitting TRBD2. CDR1 and CDR2 from the germline V gene are SGHAT and FQNNGV. The J segment lost 11 bases and the V segment lost 1 base, leaving 6 bases of the junction unmatched. This CDR3 is built from 14 residues. The CDR3 DNA follows: TGTGCCAGCAGCTTAGTGGTAGCGGGAGTTAAGCAGTTCTTC. The encoded protein is CASSLVVAGVKQFF.

Ten or more counts support this clonotype. V is TRBV9 and J is TRBJ2-3; D unresolved. In germline, CDR1 is SGDLS, CDR2 YYNGEE. Trimming pared 4 bases from V and 6 bases from J, leaving 9 bases between. The CDR3 covers 12 residues. The chain's CDR3 is CASSLNGDTQYF. As DNA, the CDR3 is TGTGCCAGCAGCCTCAATGGGGATACGCAGTATTTT. Combining the CDR3 with reference TRBV9 and TRBJ2-3 gives the whole variable domain DSGVTQTPKHLITATGQRVTLRCSPRSGDLSVYWYQQSLDQGLQFLIQYYNGEERAKGNILERFSAQQFPDLHSELNLSSLELGDSALYFCASSLNGDTQYFGPGTRLTVL.

This clonotype was counted at least ten times. The gene calls are TRBV4-1 and TRBJ2-3; 7 nucleotides align to TRBD2. In germline, CDR1 is MGHRA, CDR2 YSYEKL. This CDR3 spans 17 amino acids. V was clipped by 1 base and J by 0 bases; unmatched bases: 7. Written as DNA, the CDR3 is TGCGCCAGCAGCCAAGCGTCTAGCGGACCGAGCACAGATACGCAGTATTTT. Translating gives CASSQASSGPSTDTQYF.

This clonotype has at least ten counts. V usage is TRBV5-1 and J usage is TRBJ2-5, with TRBD1 identical over 8 bases. V trimming: 0 bases; J trimming: 1 base; junction bases outside the gene matches: 2. The germline V gene encodes CDR1 SGHRS and CDR2 YFSETQ. The CDR3 has 15 residues. The CDR3 region has the DNA TGCGCCAGCAGCTTGGGGACAGGGTTCCAAGAGACCCAGTACTTC. Translation gives CASSLGTGFQETQYF.

This clonotype came up many times. The chain combines TRBV10-3 with TRBJ2-1, with D perhaps matching TRBD2 (6 bases). The V and J ends lost 3 bases and 7 bases respectively, with 10 bases between them. CDR1 is ENHRY, CDR2 SYGVKD, per germline. The CDR3 loop spans 13 amino acids. CDR3 DNA sequence: TGTGCCATCAGTGATACTGGGGGGAATGAGCAGTTCTTC. As protein: CAISDTGGNEQFF.

The chain is built from TRBV11-2 and TRBJ1-4, with D unclear. The CDR3 spans 10 residues. The germline gives CDR1 SGHAT, CDR2 FQNNGV. Trimming shortened V by 5 bases and J by 14 bases, and 9 bases separated the two germline ends. Written as DNA, the CDR3 is TGTGCCAGCAGCAATACCCGGCTGTTTTTT. This gives the protein CASSNTRLFF.

This clonotype was detected ten times or more. This sequence joins TRBV20-1 and TRBJ1-2; TRBD1 might be the D (6 bases). CDR1 and CDR2 (germline): DFQATT, SNEGSKA (reference sequence). V was pared by 3 bases and J by 2 bases, with 7 bases between. The length of the CDR3 is 12 residues. CDR3 nucleotides: TGCAGTGCTAGTACAGGGAACTATGGCTACACCTTC. It specifies CSASTGNYGYTF.

This clonotype occurred many times. The DNA of the CDR3 is TGCAGTGCTCGACAGGGGGGGAACACTGAAGCTTTCTTT. Its protein product is CSARQGGNTEAFF. The V call is TRBV20-1, the J call TRBJ1-1; 9 nucleotides match TRBD1. Germline-derived CDR1 and CDR2 are DFQATT and SNEGSKA (reference sequence). The junction had 2 bases not matched to a gene; V was cut back by 5 bases and J by 1 base. The CDR3 has 13 residues.

This clonotype was counted at least ten times. This rearrangement joins TRBV7-2 to TRBJ2-3; D perhaps matches TRBD2 (6 bases). V shed 4 bases and J shed 5 bases, with 19 bases lying between them. CDR1 and CDR2 (germline): SGHTA, FQGNSA. The CDR3 has 16 residues. CDR3 region: CASSYLATQRKDTQYF. DNA of the CDR3: TGTGCCAGCAGCTATCTAGCGACCCAGCGGAAAGATACGCAGTATTTT.

This clonotype was found many times. V is TRBV12-3 or TRBV12-4 and J is TRBJ2-1; 11 nucleotides match TRBD2. This CDR3 spans 16 amino acids. V was pared by 7 bases and J by 3 bases, with 8 bases of the junction left unmatched. The CDR3 is CASTAGTSGLYNEQFF. The CDR3 DNA reads as TGTGCCAGCACCGCGGGGACTAGCGGCCTCTACAATGAGCAGTTCTTC.

This clonotype was detected only a few times. The chain employs TRBV20-1 and TRBJ2-1; D is ambiguous. This CDR3 is 15 amino acids long. Trimming removed 0 bases at V and 0 bases at J, with 9 bases between. CDR1 is DFQATT, CDR2 SNEGSKA, per germline (reference sequence). CDR3 sequence: CSAREAPGSYNEQFF. The CDR3 bases are TGCAGTGCTAGAGAAGCCCCCGGCTCCTACAATGAGCAGTTCTTC.

This clonotype has a count of ten or more. J is TRBJ2-5 and V is TRBV30; D may be TRBD1 (6 bases). CDR3 length equals 15 residues. CDR1 is GTSNPN, CDR2 SVGIG, per germline (reference sequence). Trimming took 0 bases from V and 5 from J, leaving 16 bases between them. CDR3 nucleotide sequence: TGTGCCTGGAGTGTTGCCAGGGGTGATATGGAGACCCAGTACTTC. This encodes CAWSVARGDMETQYF. Complete variable domain (other parts from reference TRBV30 and TRBJ2-5): SQTIHQWPATLVQPVGSPLSLECTVEGTSNPNLYWYRQAAGRGLQLLFYSVGIGQISSEVPQNLSASRPQDRQFILSSKKLLLSDSGFYLCAWSVARGDMETQYFGPGTRLLVL.

Many counts were recorded for this clonotype. The CDR3 DNA reads TGCAGTGCTAGAGATATGGGTTCGAACACCGGGGAGCTGTTTTTT. Amino acids: CSARDMGSNTGELFF. V gene TRBV20-1 combines with J gene TRBJ2-2; D gene unclear. The CDR3 is 15 amino acids. The ends were cut back, 0 bases at V and 0 bases at J, with 8 bases in the middle. Germline CDR1 DFQATT, CDR2 SNEGSKA (reference sequence).

The rearrangement uses TRBV3-1 and TRBJ2-5; D possibly corresponds to TRBD2 (6 bases). CDR3 length equals 17 residues. In germline, CDR1 is LGHDT, CDR2 YNNKEL (reference sequence). V was shortened by 0 bases and J by 3 bases, with 17 bases between the two germline ends. The CDR3 here is CASSQDRPGTFKETQYF. For the CDR3, the DNA is TGTGCCAGCAGCCAAGATCGACCAGGGACTTTTAAAGAGACCCAGTACTTC.

The chain carries TRBV15 and TRBJ1-2; D not certain. The germline CDR1 and CDR2 sequences are LNHNV and YYDKDF (reference sequence). The CDR3 length is 13 residues. Trimming took off 1 base at V and 6 bases at J, with 9 bases between the two ends. The CDR3 region is CATSRVQKDGYTF. The CDR3 nucleotides are TGTGCCACCAGCAGAGTTCAAAAGGATGGCTACACCTTC.

This clonotype was counted ten times or more. The chain joins TRBV7-2 to TRBJ1-5, with D hard to call. Germline V lookup: CDR1 SGHTA, CDR2 FQGNSA. CDR3 length: 17 residues. V was cut by 2 bases and J by 0 bases, with 14 bases left in between. DNA for the CDR3: TGTGCCAGCAGCTTATGGGATGTCGGGGATAGCAATCAGCCCCAGCATTTT. It yields the protein CASSLWDVGDSNQPQHF.

This clonotype was picked up many times. V and J are TRBV10-3 and TRBJ2-1; 10 bases are a match to TRBD2. With 3 bases clipped from V and 9 bases from J, the junction kept 2 bases outside the gene matches. From germline, CDR1 is ENHRY and CDR2 SYGVKD. The CDR3 loop spans 13 amino acids. CDR3 loop: CAISDGLAAEQFF. The CDR3 coding sequence is TGTGCCATCAGTGACGGACTAGCGGCTGAGCAGTTCTTC.

The genes are TRBV12-3 or TRBV12-4 and TRBJ1-5; D unresolved. Trimming pared 6 bases from V and 6 bases from J, leaving 15 bases between. This CDR3 region has 14 residues. The CDR3 region has the DNA TGTGCCAGCAGCACCCAGGAGGCGAGTCAGCCCCAGCATTTT. It codes for CASSTQEASQPQHF.

At least ten counts were recorded for this clonotype. The chain links TRBV5-1 to TRBJ2-1; 7 bases map to TRBD2. The CDR3 is 16 amino acids. Looked up from germline, CDR1 is SGHRS and CDR2 is YFSETQ. V was pared by 4 bases and J by 0 bases, with 7 bases of the junction left unmatched. The DNA of the CDR3 is TGCGCCAGCAGCCCTGGGAGGGAATTCTCCTACAATGAGCAGTTCTTC. Translating gives CASSPGREFSYNEQFF.

The CDR3 spells CASSLVPLTYNEQFF. The CDR3 DNA reads as TGTGCCAGCAGTTTAGTCCCTCTGACGTACAATGAGCAGTTCTTC. The chain is built from TRBV27 and TRBJ2-1, with D unclear. Trimming stripped 2 bases from V and 4 bases from J, with 12 bases between. Germline-derived CDR1 and CDR2 are MNHEY and SMNVEV (reference sequence). There are 15 residues in the CDR3.

A remark on this clonotype: It may be a read error: a sequence one base away is much more abundant. J is TRBJ2-7 and V is TRBV7-9; possible D gene TRBD1, 6 bases. In germline, CDR1 is SEHNR, CDR2 FQNEAQ (reference sequence). CDR3 length equals 14 residues. The CDR3 bases are TGTGCCAGCAGCTTAGATCGGACAGATGGTGAGCTGTACTTC. As protein: CASSLDRTDGELYF.

The sample holds many counts of this clonotype. It is likely a read error: a sequence one base away is far more abundant. The gene calls are TRBV3-1 and TRBJ2-7; no clear D. Germline V gene data show CDR1 as LGHDT and CDR2 as YNNKEL (reference sequence). CDR3 length: 11 residues. CDR3 nucleotide sequence: TGTGCCAGCAGCCTCTCCTACGGGCAGTACTTC. Residues: CASSLSYGQYF.

This clonotype was detected ten times or more. The chain joins TRBV20-1 to TRBJ1-2, with a possible D match to TRBD1 (5 bases). The CDR3 totals 11 residues. Germline V CDR1 and CDR2: DFQATT, SNEGSKA (reference sequence). The CDR3 sequence: CRPGRDYGYTF. CDR3 nucleotides: TGCAGGCCGGGCAGGGATTATGGCTACACCTTC.

This clonotype has a handful of counts. The chain recombines TRBV10-3 with TRBJ1-1, with D possibly TRBD1 on 5 matching bases. This CDR3 region has 14 residues. CDR1 is ENHRY, CDR2 SYGVKD, per germline. Deletions cut 6 bases from V and 1 base from J, with 12 bases between. CDR3 sequence: CAISPGAGNTEAFF. CDR3 in DNA: TGTGCCATCAGCCCCGGGGCCGGGAACACTGAAGCTTTCTTT.

Ten or more counts support this clonotype. The CDR3 DNA is TGTGCCAGCAACCGACGGGACATCCCCTATGGCTACACCTTC. Its translation is CASNRRDIPYGYTF. This chain joins TRBV19 and TRBJ1-2, with D perhaps TRBD1 (6 bases). CDR1 LNHDA and CDR2 SQIVND come from the germline V gene (reference sequence). The CDR3 totals 14 residues. Trimming left V 9 bases short and J 4 bases short, with 18 bases between. The full variable domain, with the rest looked up from reference TRBV19 and TRBJ1-2, is DGGITQSPKYLFRKEGQNVTLSCEQNLNHDAMYWYRQDPGQGLRLIYYSQIVNDFQKGDIAEGYSVSREKKESFPLTVTSAQKNPTAFYLCASNRRDIPYGYTFGSGTRLTVV.